These 20 T cell receptor beta chains came from one sample sequenced in a study of cytomegalovirus exposure and HLA in healthy donors. With 60 Vbeta and 13 Jbeta primers, the PCR was carried out. The data were produced by immunoSEQ multiplex PCR, yet TCRdb's version contains in-frame clones alone and is incomplete. The sample has fewer than 200,000 clones; approximately 71% are singletons. The sequencing input was PBMCs. Receptors originate from a girl aged 10 to 17 in good health and CMV-seronegative.

The chain links TRBV2 to TRBJ1-6; possible D gene TRBD1, 6 bases. This CDR3 is built from 15 residues. CDR1 is SNHLY and CDR2 is FYNNEI in the germline V gene. Trimming stripped 6 bases from V and 5 bases from J, with 14 bases between. The CDR3 sequence: CASRREGGDNSPLHF. CDR3 coding DNA: TGTGCCAGCAGGAGGGAAGGGGGAGATAATTCACCCCTCCACTTT.

The gene calls are TRBV28 and TRBJ1-5, with D possibly TRBD1 on 6 matching bases. Germline V gene data show CDR1 as MDHEN and CDR2 as SYDVKM. The CDR3 is made up of 18 amino acids. V was clipped by 3 bases and J by 0 bases, with 18 bases between them. The CDR3 DNA reads TGTGCCAGCAGTTTCCCCCCACGTCGGACAGATAGCAATCAGCCCCAGCATTTT. It encodes CASSFPPRRTDSNQPQHF.

J is TRBJ2-1 and V is TRBV14, with 8 bases matching TRBD2. Germline CDR1 reads SGHDN; CDR2 reads FVKESK. Losses at the gene ends were 2 bases for V and 8 bases for J; bases not matched to a gene: 11. This CDR3 has 16 amino acids. CDR3 residues: CASSQLGTSLFDEQFF. In nucleotides, the CDR3 is TGTGCCAGCAGCCAACTCGGGACTAGTCTTTTTGATGAGCAGTTCTTC. Combining the CDR3 with reference TRBV14 and TRBJ2-1 gives the whole variable domain EAGVTQFPSHSVIEKGQTVTLRCDPISGHDNLYWYRRVMGKEIKFLLHFVKESKQDESGMPNNRFLAERTGGTYSTLKVQPAELEDSGVYFCASSQLGTSLFDEQFFGPGTRLTVL.

This clone has only one observation. The V gene is TRBV11-2, the J gene TRBJ1-1; D is unclear. The CDR3 has 13 amino acids. CDR1 SGHAT and CDR2 FQNNGV come from the germline V gene. Trimming shortened V by 4 bases and J by 1 base, and 7 bases separated the two germline ends. CDR3 sequence: CASSSRGNTEAFF. Written as DNA, the CDR3 is TGTGCCAGCAGCTCCCGAGGGAACACTGAAGCTTTCTTT.

The chain links TRBV5-1 to TRBJ2-3; 7 bases are shared with TRBD1. Germline V lookup: CDR1 SGHRS, CDR2 YFSETQ. With 3 bases clipped from V and 2 bases from J, the junction kept 6 bases outside the gene matches. The CDR3 loop spans 15 amino acids. CDR3 DNA: TGCGCCAGCAGCTCAGCACAGGGGTTCACAGATACGCAGTATTTT. As protein: CASSSAQGFTDTQYF.

The V call is TRBV2, the J call TRBJ1-2; a weak D match, TRBD1 (5 bases). This CDR3 contains 15 residues. V lost 4 bases and J lost 3, with 15 bases in between. Looked up from germline, CDR1 is SNHLY and CDR2 is FYNNEI. CDR3 loop: CASSASIGGDYGYTF. CDR3 sequence (DNA): TGTGCCAGCAGTGCCTCCATCGGGGGGGACTATGGCTACACCTTC.

In its sample, this clone was seen a few times. The rearrangement joins TRBV10-2 to TRBJ1-1; D gene uncertain. The germline CDR1 and CDR2 sequences are WSHSY and SAAADI. The CDR3 contains 13 residues. V was trimmed by 3 bases and J by 1 base, leaving 6 bases between them. For the CDR3, the DNA is TGCGCCAGCAGTGACGGGAAGAACACTGAAGCTTTCTTT. It translates to CASSDGKNTEAFF.

This clone was picked up a small number of times. The V call is TRBV4-2, the J call TRBJ1-3; the D is unclear. There are 16 residues in the CDR3. The V end lost 0 bases, the J end lost 4 bases, and 13 bases lay between the germline ends. Per germline, CDR1 LGHNA and CDR2 YNFKEQ. The CDR3 DNA sequence: TGTGCCAGCAGCCAAGAAGCACTATATTTGGGAAACACCATATATTTT. Its translation: CASSQEALYLGNTIYF.

The chain couples TRBV6-1 to TRBJ1-5; D is perhaps TRBD1 (5 bases). V lost 3 bases and J lost 3, with 12 bases in between. The CDR3 contains 15 residues. The germline V gene has CDR1 MNHNS and CDR2 SASEGT. The CDR3, as DNA: TGTGCCAGCAGTGACGCGCAGGGCGACAATCAGCCCCAGCATTTT. Amino acid sequence: CASSDAQGDNQPQHF.

V usage is TRBV6-5 and J usage is TRBJ2-7; D is ambiguous. V dropped 2 bases and J dropped 3 bases, with 8 bases sitting between them. The CDR3 has 13 residues. CDR1 MNHEY and CDR2 SVGAGI come from the germline V gene. CDR3 sequence: CASSYAANYEQYF. CDR3 coding DNA: TGTGCCAGCAGTTACGCGGCCAACTACGAGCAGTACTTC.

This clone turned up a few times. CDR3 bases: TGTGCCAGTAGTAGCACAGGGGGCAACTATGGCTACACCTTC. This encodes CASSSTGGNYGYTF. The rearrangement uses TRBV19 and TRBJ1-2, with 9 bases matching TRBD1. The germline V gene has CDR1 LNHDA and CDR2 SQIVND (reference sequence). J lost 2 bases, V lost 4 bases, and 2 bases had no gene match. The CDR3 sequence is 14 residues long.

The CDR3 nucleotides read TGTGCCAGCGCAGGGACAGGGGCGCCGATGTATAGCAATCAGCCCCAGCATTTT. It encodes CASAGTGAPMYSNQPQHF. This chain joins TRBV18 and TRBJ1-5; 10 nucleotides agree with TRBD1. Germline CDR1 KGHSH, CDR2 LQKENI. Germline trimming cut 8 bases from V and 0 bases from J; bases unmatched to any gene: 13. This CDR3 is built from 18 residues.

The V and J genes are TRBV7-9 and TRBJ1-3; no clear D gene. V lost 5 bases, J lost 0 bases, and 8 bases lay in between. CDR3 length equals 14 residues. Germline loops: CDR1 SEHNR, CDR2 FQNEAQ (reference sequence). CDR3 in amino acids: CASSSLDSGNTIYF. The DNA of the CDR3 is TGTGCCAGCAGCAGCCTCGACTCTGGAAACACCATATATTTT.

This clone was picked up a small number of times. The genes are TRBV2 and TRBJ1-1; D may be TRBD1 (6 bases). The CDR3 contains 14 residues. The V gene lost 0 bases and the J gene lost 5 bases, with 10 bases spanning the gap. Germline V gene lookup returns CDR1 SNHLY and CDR2 FYNNEI. In nucleotides, the CDR3 is TGTGCCAGCAGTGAAGCCGGGGGGCGAACTGAAGCTTTCTTT. Protein product: CASSEAGGRTEAFF.

With respect to this clone: A read error may produce the germline difference seen at one junction end. The same CDR3 also results from other DNA sequences found in this sample. The rearrangement links TRBV7-8 to TRBJ1-2; D gene uncertain. The CDR3 loop spans 13 amino acids. CDR1 SGHVS and CDR2 FQNEAQ come from the germline V gene. The CDR3 loop reads CASSFERLGGYTF. CDR3 in DNA: TGCGCCAGCAGCTTTGAGCGGCTGGGCGGCTACACCTTC.

The chain combines TRBV10-3 with TRBJ2-1; TRBD2 matches at 10 bases. V lost 6 bases to trimming and J lost 4 bases; unmatched junction nucleotides: 3. The CDR3 length is 14 residues. Germline-derived CDR1 and CDR2 are ENHRY and SYGVKD. CDR3 DNA: TGTGCCATCAGCGGACTAGCGGAATACAATGAGCAGTTCTTC. This codes for CAISGLAEYNEQFF.

The genes are TRBV6-5 and TRBJ1-2, with 11 positions matching TRBD1. Trimming cost V 6 bases and J 8 bases; bases outside gene matches: 2. This CDR3 is 12 amino acids long. CDR1 MNHEY and CDR2 SVGAGI come from the germline V gene. CDR3 loop: CASSRTGGGYTF. CDR3 in DNA: TGTGCCAGCAGCAGGACAGGGGGCGGCTACACCTTC.

This clone was picked up a small number of times. This sequence joins TRBV9 and TRBJ2-1; tentative D call: TRBD1 (6 bases). Germline V gene data show CDR1 as SGDLS and CDR2 as YYNGEE. The CDR3 contains 15 residues. With 3 bases removed from V and 9 bases from J, the gap between germline ends came to 19 bases. Here the CDR3 DNA reads TGTGCCAGCAGCGGGGGTAGGGACACTCTAGGTGAGCAGTTCTTC. It is translated as CASSGGRDTLGEQFF.

The chain is built from TRBV5-1 and TRBJ2-1; 7 bases fit TRBD2. Losses at the gene ends were 0 bases for V and 4 bases for J; bases not matched to a gene: 7. Germline lookup yields CDR1 SGHRS and CDR2 YFSETQ. CDR3 length equals 16 residues. CDR3 DNA: TGCGCCAGCAGCTTGGGTTTGGACGGGGGGTACAATGAGCAGTTCTTC. It translates to CASSLGLDGGYNEQFF. The whole variable domain, filled in from reference TRBV5-1 and TRBJ2-1, reads KAGVTQTPRYLIKTRGQQVTLSCSPISGHRSVSWYQQTPGQGLQFLFEYFSETQRNKGNFPGRFSGRQFSNSRSEMNVSTLELGDSALYLCASSLGLDGGYNEQFFGPGTRLTVL.

This clone was seen a handful of times. This rearrangement joins TRBV19 to TRBJ1-6; D is ambiguous. The CDR3 is 15 residues long. Trimming left V 4 bases short and J 1 base short, with 8 bases between. Germline assignment: CDR1 LNHDA and CDR2 SQIVND (reference sequence). CDR3 sequence reads: CASSNQASYNSPLHF. In DNA, the CDR3 is TGTGCCAGTAGTAATCAGGCGTCCTATAATTCACCCCTCCACTTT.